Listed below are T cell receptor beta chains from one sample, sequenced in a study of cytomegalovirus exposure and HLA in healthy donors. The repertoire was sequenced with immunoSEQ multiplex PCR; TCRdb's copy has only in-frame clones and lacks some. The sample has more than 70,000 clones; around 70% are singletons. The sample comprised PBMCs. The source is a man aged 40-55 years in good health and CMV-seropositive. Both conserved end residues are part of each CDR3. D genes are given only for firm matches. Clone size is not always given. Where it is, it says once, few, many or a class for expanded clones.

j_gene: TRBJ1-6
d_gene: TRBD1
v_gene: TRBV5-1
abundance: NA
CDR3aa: CASRPGTDNSPLHF
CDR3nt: TGCGCCAGCCGACCGGGGACAGATAATTCACCCCTCCACTTT

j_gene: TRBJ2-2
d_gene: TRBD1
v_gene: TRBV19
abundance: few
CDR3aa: CASSIEAAGGFGSTGELFF
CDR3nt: TGTGCCAGTAGTATAGAGGCGGCAGGGGGCTTCGGTAGCACCGGGGAGCTGTTTTTT

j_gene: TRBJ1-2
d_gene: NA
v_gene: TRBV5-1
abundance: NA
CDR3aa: CASSLAPDGYGYTF
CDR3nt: TGCGCCAGCAGCTTAGCCCCTGATGGCTATGGCTACACCTTC

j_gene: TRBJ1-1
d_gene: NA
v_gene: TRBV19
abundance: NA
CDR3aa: CASSIDLPRGPTEAFF
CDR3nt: TGTGCCAGTAGTATAGATCTGCCCAGGGGACCGACTGAAGCTTTCTTT

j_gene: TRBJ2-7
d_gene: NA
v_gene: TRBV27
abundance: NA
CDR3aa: CASSLSNGAYEQYF
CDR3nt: TGTGCCAGCAGTTTATCGAATGGTGCGTACGAGCAGTACTTC

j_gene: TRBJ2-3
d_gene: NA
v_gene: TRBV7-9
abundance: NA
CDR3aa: CASSLARPGANTDTQYF
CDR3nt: TGTGCCAGCAGCTTAGCCCGGCCAGGGGCCAACACAGATACGCAGTATTTT

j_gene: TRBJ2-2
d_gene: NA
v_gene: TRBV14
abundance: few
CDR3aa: CASSQYLTGPSTGELFF
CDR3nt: TGTGCCAGCAGCCAATATCTCACAGGGCCCTCCACCGGGGAGCTGTTTTTT

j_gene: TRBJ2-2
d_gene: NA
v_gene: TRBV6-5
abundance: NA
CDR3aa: CASSYEQTGELFF
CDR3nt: TGTGCCAGCAGTTACGAACAGACCGGGGAGCTGTTTTTT

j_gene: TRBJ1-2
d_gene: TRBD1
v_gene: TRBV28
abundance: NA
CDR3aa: CASSFPPEGRTGSHYGYTF
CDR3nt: TGTGCCAGCAGTTTCCCACCCGAAGGGCGGACAGGGTCCCACTATGGCTACACCTTC

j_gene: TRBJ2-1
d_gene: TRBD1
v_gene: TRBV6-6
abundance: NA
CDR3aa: CASSTRDRVYNEQFF
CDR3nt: TGTGCCAGCAGTACCCGGGACAGGGTCTACAATGAGCAGTTCTTC

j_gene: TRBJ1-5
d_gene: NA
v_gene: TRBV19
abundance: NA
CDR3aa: CASVTGGQPQHF
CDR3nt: TGTGCCAGTGTGACAGGAGGACAGCCCCAGCATTTT

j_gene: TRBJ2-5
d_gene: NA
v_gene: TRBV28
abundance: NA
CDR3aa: CASSRGQSRETQYF
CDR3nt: TGTGCCAGCAGCCGAGGACAGTCACGGGAGACCCAGTACTTC

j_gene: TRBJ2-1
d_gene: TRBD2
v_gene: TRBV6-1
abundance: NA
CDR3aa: CASSERSGRSSEQFF
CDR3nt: TGTGCCAGCAGTGAAAGGAGCGGGAGGTCTAGTGAGCAGTTCTTC

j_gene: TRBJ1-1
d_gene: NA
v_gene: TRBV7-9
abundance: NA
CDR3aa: CASSLELEAFF
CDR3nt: TGTGCCAGCAGCTTAGAACTTGAAGCTTTCTTT

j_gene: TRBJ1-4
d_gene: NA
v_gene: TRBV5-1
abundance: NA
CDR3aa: CASSSDTPEKLFF
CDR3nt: TGCGCCAGCAGCTCGGACACTCCGGAAAAACTGTTTTTT

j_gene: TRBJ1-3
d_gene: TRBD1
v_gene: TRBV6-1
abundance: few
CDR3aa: CASSEAGTAGNTIYF
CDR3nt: TGTGCCAGCAGTGAAGCCGGGACAGCAGGAAACACCATATATTTT

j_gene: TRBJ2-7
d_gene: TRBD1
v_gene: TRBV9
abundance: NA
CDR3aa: CASSVVSGGSYEQYF
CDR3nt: TGTGCCAGCAGCGTAGTTTCAGGGGGCTCCTACGAGCAGTACTTC

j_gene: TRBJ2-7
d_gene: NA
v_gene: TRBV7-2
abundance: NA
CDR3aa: CASSLAPDPYYEQYF
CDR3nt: TGTGCCAGCAGCTTAGCACCTGACCCGTACTACGAGCAGTACTTC

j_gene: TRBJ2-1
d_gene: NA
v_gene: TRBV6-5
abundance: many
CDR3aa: CASSSLPGSSYNEQFF
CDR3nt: TGTGCCAGCAGTTCCCTGCCGGGGAGCTCCTACAATGAGCAGTTCTTC

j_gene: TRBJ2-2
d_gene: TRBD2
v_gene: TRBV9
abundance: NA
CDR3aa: CASSAIGTTSTGELFF
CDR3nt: TGTGCCAGCAGCGCAATCGGGACTACTAGCACCGGGGAGCTGTTTTTT

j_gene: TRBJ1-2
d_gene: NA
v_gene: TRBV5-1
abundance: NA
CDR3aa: CASSQTTVTMGYGYTF
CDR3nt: TGCGCCAGCAGCCAAACCACTGTTACTATGGGCTATGGCTACACCTTC

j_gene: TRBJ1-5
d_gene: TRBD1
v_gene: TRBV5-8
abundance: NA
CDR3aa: CASSSWTGSESNQPQHF
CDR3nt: TGTGCCAGCAGCTCATGGACAGGGAGTGAAAGCAATCAGCCCCAGCATTTT

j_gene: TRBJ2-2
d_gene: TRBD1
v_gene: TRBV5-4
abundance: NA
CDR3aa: CASSGTGWGTGELFF
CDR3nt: TGTGCCAGCAGCGGGACAGGGTGGGGCACCGGGGAGCTGTTTTTT

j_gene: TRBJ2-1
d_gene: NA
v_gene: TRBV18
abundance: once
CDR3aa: CASSPSQGGTNNEQFF
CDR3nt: TGTGCCAGCTCCCCAAGCCAGGGGGGAACTAACAATGAGCAGTTCTTC

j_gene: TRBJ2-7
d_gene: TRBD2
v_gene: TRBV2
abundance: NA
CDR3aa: CASMVTSGSYEQYF
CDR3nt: TGTGCCAGCATGGTGACTAGCGGGAGCTACGAGCAGTACTTC

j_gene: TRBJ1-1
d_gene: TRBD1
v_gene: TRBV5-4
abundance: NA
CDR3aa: CASSPRTGGSTEAFF
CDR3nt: TGTGCCAGCAGCCCGAGGACAGGGGGGAGCACTGAAGCTTTCTTT

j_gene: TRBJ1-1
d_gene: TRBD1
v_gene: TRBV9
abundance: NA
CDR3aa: CASARTGENTEAFF
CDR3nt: TGTGCCAGCGCTCGGACAGGAGAAAACACTGAAGCTTTCTTT

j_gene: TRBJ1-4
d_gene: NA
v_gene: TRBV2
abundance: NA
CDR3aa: CASSEALGQGYEKLFF
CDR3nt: TGTGCCAGCAGTGAAGCGCTCGGGCAGGGATACGAAAAACTGTTTTTT

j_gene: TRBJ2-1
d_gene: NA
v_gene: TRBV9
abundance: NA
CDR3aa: CASSALTDTGEQFF
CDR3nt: TGTGCCAGCAGCGCCCTGACAGACACCGGTGAGCAGTTCTTC

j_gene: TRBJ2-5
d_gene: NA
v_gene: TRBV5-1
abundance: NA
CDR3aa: CASSSGRSVQETQYF
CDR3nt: TGCGCCAGCAGCTCGGGTAGGAGCGTCCAAGAGACCCAGTACTTC

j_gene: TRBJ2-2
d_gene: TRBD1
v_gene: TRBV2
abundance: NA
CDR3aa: CASSVSTGGTGELFF
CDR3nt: TGTGCCAGCAGCGTTTCGACAGGGGGCACCGGGGAGCTGTTTTTT

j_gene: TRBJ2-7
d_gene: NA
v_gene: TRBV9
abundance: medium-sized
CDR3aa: CASSPRRDPTYEQYF
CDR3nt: TGTGCCAGCAGCCCCAGGCGCGACCCCACCTACGAGCAGTACTTC

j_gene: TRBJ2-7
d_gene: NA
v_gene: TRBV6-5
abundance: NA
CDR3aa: CASSSASHEQYF
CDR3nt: TGTGCCAGCTCTAGCGCTTCCCACGAGCAGTACTTC

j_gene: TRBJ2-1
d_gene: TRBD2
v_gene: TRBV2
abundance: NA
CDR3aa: CASSPLAGQFF
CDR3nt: TGTGCCAGCAGTCCCCTAGCGGGGCAGTTCTTC

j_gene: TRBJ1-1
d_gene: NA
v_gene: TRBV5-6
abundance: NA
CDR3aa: CASSWGRGRTEAFF
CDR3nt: TGTGCCAGCAGCTGGGGGAGGGGGAGGACTGAAGCTTTCTTT

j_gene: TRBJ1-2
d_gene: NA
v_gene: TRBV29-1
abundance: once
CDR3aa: CSVERRRRGIYGYTF
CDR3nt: TGCAGCGTTGAGAGGCGCAGGCGGGGGATCTATGGCTACACCTTC

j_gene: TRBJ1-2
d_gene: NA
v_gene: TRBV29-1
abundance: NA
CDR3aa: CSAGVGGSRGYTF
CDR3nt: TGCAGCGCCGGCGTGGGGGGGTCACGTGGCTACACCTTC

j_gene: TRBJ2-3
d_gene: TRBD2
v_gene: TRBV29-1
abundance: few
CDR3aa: CSYAREVTDTQYF
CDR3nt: TGCAGCTACGCGCGGGAGGTGACAGATACGCAGTATTTT

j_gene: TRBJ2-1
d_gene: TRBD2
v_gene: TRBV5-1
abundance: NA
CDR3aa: CASSPRLAGPNEQFF
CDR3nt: TGCGCCAGCAGCCCGAGGCTAGCGGGACCCAATGAGCAGTTCTTC

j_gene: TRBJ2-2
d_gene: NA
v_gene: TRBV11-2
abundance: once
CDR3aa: CASNLRTDTGGELFF
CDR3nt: TGTGCCAGCAACCTCCGGACCGATACAGGCGGGGAGCTGTTTTTT

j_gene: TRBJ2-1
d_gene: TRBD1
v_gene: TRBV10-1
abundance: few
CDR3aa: CASNLGTGRSVSYNEQFF
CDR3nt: TGCGCCAGCAACCTAGGGACAGGTAGATCGGTCTCCTACAATGAGCAGTTCTTC

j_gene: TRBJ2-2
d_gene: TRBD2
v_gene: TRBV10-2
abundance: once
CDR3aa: CASSRDRDYHTGELFF
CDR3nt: TGCGCCAGCAGTCGAGACCGGGACTACCACACCGGGGAGCTGTTTTTT

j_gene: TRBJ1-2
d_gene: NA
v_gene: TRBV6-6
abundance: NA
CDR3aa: CASSKGGNYGYTF
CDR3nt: TGTGCCAGCAGTAAAGGGGGAAACTATGGCTACACCTTC

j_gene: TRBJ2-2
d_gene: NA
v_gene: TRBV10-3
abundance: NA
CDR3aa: CAISETPGNTGELFF
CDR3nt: TGTGCCATCAGTGAGACGCCAGGGAACACCGGGGAGCTGTTTTTT

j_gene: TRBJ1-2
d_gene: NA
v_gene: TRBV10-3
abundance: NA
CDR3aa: CAITPEFAGYGYTF
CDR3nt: TGTGCCATCACTCCCGAATTCGCAGGCTATGGCTACACCTTC

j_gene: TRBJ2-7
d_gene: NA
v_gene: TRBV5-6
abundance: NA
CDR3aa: CASRTTGDSYEQYF
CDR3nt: TGTGCCAGCAGAACCACGGGGGACTCCTACGAGCAGTACTTC

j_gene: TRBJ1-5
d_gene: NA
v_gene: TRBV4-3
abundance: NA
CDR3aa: CASSQDATDSNQPQHF
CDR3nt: TGCGCCAGCAGCCAAGATGCTACAGATAGCAATCAGCCCCAGCATTTT

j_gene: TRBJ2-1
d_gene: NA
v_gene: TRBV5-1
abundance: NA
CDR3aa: CASSMDGNEQFF
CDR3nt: TGCGCCAGCAGCATGGACGGGAATGAGCAGTTCTTC

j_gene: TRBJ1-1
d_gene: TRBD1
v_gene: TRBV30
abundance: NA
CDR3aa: CAWRDRVTEAFF
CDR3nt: TGTGCCTGGAGGGACAGGGTTACTGAAGCTTTCTTT